Shown below are 17 T cell receptor beta chains from a single sample sequenced in a study of CD8+ T cells in alopecia areata (dated by TCRdb to 2016 to 2019). According to the study, the label for this sample's time point signals: baseline before oral tofacitinib. To prepare the library, the immunoSEQ multiplex PCR assay was applied. For TCR sequencing, RNA was extracted from every sample and reverse transcribed into cDNA to serve as template. The immuneACCESS repertoire file appears here via TCRdb, limited to in-frame rearrangements. These files lack a portion of the clones; in checked studies, under half of the deficit traces to unresolved V genes, and the cause of the others is not known. The sample has under 75,000 clones on record, 45% to 55% of them singletons. The ten largest clones represent approximately 18% of the sample. The input for sequencing was CD8+ T cells sorted from blood, taken at week 0. The origin of the receptors is a human donor with alopecia areata.

The gene calls are TRBV5-1 and TRBJ1-2; no firm D call. This CDR3 has 15 amino acids. Trimming took 2 bases from V and 3 from J, leaving 14 bases between them. The germline V gene encodes CDR1 SGHRS and CDR2 YFSETQ. The CDR3 sequence: CASSLDFTTHYGYTF. CDR3 DNA sequence: TGCGCCAGCAGCTTAGACTTCACCACACACTATGGCTACACCTTC.

The V and J genes are TRBV27 and TRBJ2-1; D is ambiguous. With 0 bases removed from V and 4 bases from J, the gap between germline ends came to 4 bases. Germline V gene lookup returns CDR1 MNHEY and CDR2 SMNVEV (reference sequence). This CDR3 region has 13 residues. The CDR3 DNA reads TGTGCCAGCAGTTTATCACAGTACAATGAGCAGTTCTTC. It yields the protein CASSLSQYNEQFF.

This clone has only a few counts. DNA for the CDR3: TGTGCCAGCAGCTTAGCGGCCCAATCAAGGGGCGAGCAGTTCTTC. It is translated as CASSLAAQSRGEQFF. The chain joins TRBV11-2 to TRBJ2-1, with D maybe TRBD1 (5 bases). Trimming stripped 1 base from V and 10 bases from J, with 17 bases between. From germline, CDR1 is SGHAT and CDR2 FQNNGV. CDR3 size: 15 residues.

In this sample, this clone turned up a few times. This sequence joins TRBV9 and TRBJ2-3; possible D gene TRBD1, 5 bases. V lost 2 bases, J lost 7 bases, and 14 bases lay in between. The CDR3 covers 14 residues. Germline V gene sequence: CDR1 SGDLS, CDR2 YYNGEE. The CDR3 DNA reads as TGTGCCAGCAGCGTCTCACAATTGGGGCATACGCAGTATTTT. Translating gives CASSVSQLGHTQYF.

V is TRBV9 and J is TRBJ2-7; D is uncertain. Trimming stripped 0 bases from V and 3 bases from J, with 10 bases between. CDR1 SGDLS and CDR2 YYNGEE come from the germline V gene. CDR3 length: 14 residues. The CDR3 nucleotides are TGTGCCAGCAGCGTAGCAGGAGAACTCTACGAGCAGTACTTC. It specifies CASSVAGELYEQYF.

V usage is TRBV5-1 and J usage is TRBJ2-7; the match to TRBD2 covers 14 bases. The germline gives CDR1 SGHRS, CDR2 YFSETQ. The CDR3 has 17 amino acids. V shed 2 bases, J shed 5 bases, and the junction held 9 bases outside the gene matches. The CDR3 reads CASSLPTSGRAGDEQYF. CDR3 DNA: TGCGCCAGCAGCTTACCGACTAGCGGGAGGGCCGGTGACGAGCAGTACTTC.

The chain has TRBV5-1 and TRBJ2-3, with D perhaps assigned TRBD1 or TRBD2 (5 bases each). Germline V CDR1 and CDR2: SGHRS, YFSETQ. Trimming cost V 5 bases and J 7 bases, with 17 bases left between them. This CDR3 spans 14 amino acids. CDR3 residues: CASRTSGTQNTQYF. CDR3 nucleotides: TGCGCCAGCAGGACCTCCGGGACCCAGAATACGCAGTATTTT.

This clone was seen a few times. V gene TRBV2 combines with J gene TRBJ2-6; D possibly uses TRBD1 or TRBD2 (5 bases each). Germline V gives CDR1 SNHLY, CDR2 FYNNEI. The CDR3 length is 13 residues. The ends were cut back, 6 bases at V and 8 bases at J, with 11 bases in the middle. Here the CDR3 DNA reads TGTGCCAGCAGAGGTCGGGACCCCAACGTCCTGACTTTC. Its protein is CASRGRDPNVLTF.

The chain joins TRBV19 to TRBJ2-1, with TRBD2 identical over 10 bases. CDR1 LNHDA and CDR2 SQIVND come from the germline V gene (reference sequence). With 4 bases clipped from V and 8 bases from J, the junction kept 8 bases outside the gene matches. The length of the CDR3 is 15 residues. CDR3 in DNA: TGTGCCAGTAGTACTAAGCGGGAGGGCCAGGATGAGCAGTTCTTC. Its protein is CASSTKREGQDEQFF.

The chain recombines TRBV2 with TRBJ2-2; D possibly matches TRBD1 or TRBD2 (6 bases each). Trimming removed 4 bases at V and 0 bases at J, with 12 bases between. Per the germline V gene, CDR1 is SNHLY and CDR2 is FYNNEI. This CDR3 region has 16 residues. The CDR3: CASSGGATTNTGELFF. Here the CDR3 DNA reads TGTGCCAGCAGTGGGGGGGCCACCACGAACACCGGGGAGCTGTTTTTT.

The chain uses TRBV7-6 and TRBJ2-3; 11 bases fit TRBD2. V gave up 5 bases and J gave up 3 bases; unmatched junction bases: 7. CDR3 length: 16 residues. Looked up from germline, CDR1 is SGHVS and CDR2 is FNYEAQ. Here the CDR3 reads CASSPLTSGETDTQYF. DNA for the CDR3: TGTGCCAGCAGCCCCCTGACTAGCGGGGAAACAGATACGCAGTATTTT.

V is TRBV13 and J is TRBJ2-1; D is unresolved. Germline V gene data show CDR1 as PRHDT and CDR2 as FYEKMQ (reference sequence). Trimming took off 5 bases at V and 2 bases at J, with 13 bases between the two ends. CDR3 length: 15 amino acids. The CDR3 coding sequence is TGTGCCAGCAGCCCCCGGATCCTACCCTACAATGAGCAGTTCTTC. Amino acid sequence: CASSPRILPYNEQFF.

The sample holds one count of this clone. J is TRBJ2-1 and V is TRBV9; 7 bases map to TRBD1. The CDR3 is 11 amino acids. V shed 7 bases, J shed 8 bases, and the junction held 3 bases outside the gene matches. CDR1 is SGDLS, CDR2 YYNGEE, per germline. Written as DNA, the CDR3 is TGTGCCAGCGGGACAGAAGATGAGCAGTTCTTC. This encodes CASGTEDEQFF.

V usage is TRBV6-5 and J usage is TRBJ2-5; TRBD1 matches 7 bases. Germline assignment: CDR1 MNHEY and CDR2 SVGAGI. The CDR3 is 15 amino acids. V was pared by 0 bases and J by 3 bases, with 4 bases of the junction left unmatched. Here the CDR3 reads CASSYSYRGKETQYF. The CDR3 nucleotides read TGTGCCAGCAGTTACTCCTACAGGGGAAAAGAGACCCAGTACTTC.

V and J are TRBV30 and TRBJ2-5; D call uncertain. The CDR3 spans 13 residues. V lost 2 bases and J lost 0, with 7 bases in between. Germline V gene sequence: CDR1 GTSNPN, CDR2 SVGIG (reference sequence). The CDR3 is CAWSYGNQETQYF. CDR3 coding DNA: TGTGCCTGGAGTTACGGAAACCAAGAGACCCAGTACTTC.

The rearrangement uses TRBV30 and TRBJ2-1, with 7 bases lining up with TRBD2. The CDR3 spans 15 residues. V shed 2 bases and J 2 bases; nucleotides not matched to a gene: 6. Germline loops: CDR1 GTSNPN, CDR2 SVGIG (reference sequence). The CDR3 protein is CAWSSGIVTYNEQFF. CDR3 DNA sequence: TGTGCCTGGAGTAGCGGGATCGTAACCTACAATGAGCAGTTCTTC.

This clone has a handful of counts. The chain recombines TRBV27 with TRBJ1-2; 7 bases match TRBD1. The CDR3 is 13 residues long. After removal of 5 bases from V and 7 bases from J, the junction contained 7 bases not matched to a gene. Germline loops: CDR1 MNHEY, CDR2 SMNVEV (reference sequence). This CDR3 reads CASSIDRASGYTF. DNA of the CDR3: TGTGCCAGCAGTATCGACAGGGCGAGTGGCTACACCTTC.